What follows are 2 T cell receptor beta chains derived from one specimen sequenced in a study of PD-1 blockade in classical Hodgkin lymphoma. Every one of the patients relapsed after autologous stem cell transplantation (brentuximab vedotin exposure was variable). Data came from immunoSEQ multiplex PCR; TCRdb stores just in-frame clones and leaves some out. The table includes tens of thousands of clones, approximately 88% detected once. Sequencing was performed on peripheral blood mononuclear cells (PBMCs), taken at baseline. The receptors derive from a human donor with classical Hodgkin lymphoma.

The V call is TRBV11-3, the J call TRBJ2-1, with 8 bases identical to TRBD2. With V trimmed by 1 base and J by 7 bases, 6 bases remained unmatched. This CDR3 has 15 amino acids. Germline V CDR1 and CDR2: SGHNT, YENEEA. CDR3 DNA sequence: TGTGCCAGCAGCTTAGCGGGAGGGCCCTGGAATGAGCAGTTCTTC. Its protein product is CASSLAGGPWNEQFF.

The rearrangement uses TRBV19 and TRBJ1-1; 8 bases are shared with TRBD1. The CDR3 is 17 residues long. CDR1 is LNHDA and CDR2 is SQIVND in the germline V gene (reference sequence). V gave up 1 base and J gave up 1 base; unmatched junction bases: 8. This chain's CDR3 is CASSIARTGKRNTEAFF. CDR3 coding DNA: TGTGCCAGTAGTATAGCCCGGACAGGGAAACGGAACACTGAAGCTTTCTTT.